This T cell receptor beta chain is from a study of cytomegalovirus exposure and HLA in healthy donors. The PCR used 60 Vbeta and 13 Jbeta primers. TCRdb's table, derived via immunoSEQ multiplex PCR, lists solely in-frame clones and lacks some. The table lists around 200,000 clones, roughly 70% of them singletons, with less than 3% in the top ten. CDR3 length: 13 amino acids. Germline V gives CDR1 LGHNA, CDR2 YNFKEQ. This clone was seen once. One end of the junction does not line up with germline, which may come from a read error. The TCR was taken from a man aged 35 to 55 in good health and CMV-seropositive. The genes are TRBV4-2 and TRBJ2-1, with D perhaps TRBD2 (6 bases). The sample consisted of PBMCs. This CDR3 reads CASSQDRSSAYLF. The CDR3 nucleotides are TGTGCCAGCAGCCAAGATCGGTCTAGCGCCTATCTCTTC.